Listed below are T cell receptor beta chains from one sample, sequenced in a study of blood T cells in healthy people across ages. TCRdb reprocessed the 5' RACE reads with MiXCR, giving one entry per CDR3 protein. The sample lists roughly 1,700,000 distinct CDR3 sequences, 28% seen once, with 6.5% to 8.5% in the top ten. The material sequenced was blood. The source of these receptors is a woman aged 25-40 years in good health. Both conserved end residues are part of each CDR3. Each record gives: D gene, clone size, V gene, J gene, CDR3 protein. A D gene is named only where the DNA matches it firmly. Clone sizes are given selectively: once, few, many, or a class where the clone is expanded.

>NA|few|TRBV11-1|TRBJ1-1
CASSLYRGYLEAFF
>NA|few|TRBV11-2|TRBJ2-7
CASSLEAGTPYEQYF
>TRBD2|few|TRBV7-2|TRBJ2-7
CASSTGTTSYEQYF
>NA|many|TRBV10-3|TRBJ2-7
CAIMGPTTYEQYF
>NA|many|TRBV11-2|TRBJ2-5
CASSYFPSKETQYF
>TRBD1|NA|TRBV6-2/TRBV6-3|TRBJ1-1
CASSRQGDEAFF
>NA|NA|TRBV7-9|TRBJ2-1
CTSSILSNEQFF
>TRBD2|once|TRBV12-3/TRBV12-4|NA
CASSWLAGGSYNEQYF
>TRBD1|few|TRBV6-2/TRBV6-3|TRBJ2-4
CASSPGQVGKNIQYF
>NA|few|TRBV2|TRBJ1-6
CASSEAPAGAPLHF
>NA|NA|TRBV7-2|TRBJ1-2
CVSSSRTTETF
>NA|many|TRBV7-6|TRBJ2-5
CASSSTGAGETQYF
>NA|few|TRBV6-5|TRBJ1-1
CASSRSLNTEAFF
>NA|NA|TRBV12-3/TRBV12-4|TRBJ1-1
CASRGVGLQNTEAFF
>TRBD1|once|TRBV6-6|TRBJ1-5
CASSYGRGKSNQPQHF
>TRBD1|few|TRBV7-9|TRBJ2-7
CASRPPGQDKQYF
>TRBD1|NA|TRBV3-1|TRBJ2-7
CASSQERGTGSIYEQYF
>TRBD2|NA|TRBV29-1|TRBJ2-5
CSVSGLASVEETQYF
>TRBD1|once|TRBV6-2/TRBV6-3|TRBJ1-5
CASSKTGPSQPQHF
>NA|many|TRBV7-2|TRBJ1-2
CASSFINGYTF
>NA|NA|TRBV5-1|TRBJ2-3
CASSLSGYGTDTQYF
>NA|few|TRBV3-1|TRBJ2-1
CASSERRWNNEQFF
>NA|few|TRBV20-1|TRBJ1-5
CSARSGYSNQPQHF
>TRBD1|NA|TRBV5-1|TRBJ1-2
CASSTGGDYGYTF
>TRBD2|NA|TRBV18|TRBJ2-3
CASSPAGLAKGLSTDTQYF
>TRBD1|NA|TRBV12-3/TRBV12-4|TRBJ1-1
CASRPGTDEAFF
>TRBD2|NA|TRBV2|TRBJ2-1
CASNLAGGVDEQFF
>NA|NA|TRBV28|TRBJ1-4
CASSPNDRRDEKLFF
>NA|NA|TRBV29-1|TRBJ1-2
CSVNSNYGYTF
>NA|many|TRBV3-1|TRBJ2-7
CASSSAVSYEQYF
>NA|many|TRBV4-1|TRBJ2-7
CASSQDAESYEQYF
>NA|NA|TRBV6-2/TRBV6-3|TRBJ1-2
CASSSDVEGYTF
>NA|NA|TRBV20-1|TRBJ2-3
CSATDLEGKEADTQYF
>NA|few|TRBV30|TRBJ1-2
CAWRTTRGNYGYTF
>TRBD2|few|TRBV5-5|TRBJ2-7
CASSLGLAVYNEQYF